Here is one TCR beta chain with its context. The antigen remains unidentified. Unstimulated regulatory T cells (CD4+CD25+CD127-), CD4+CD25- non-regulatory cells, CD4 and CD8 cells were FACS-sorted from thawed PBMCs. Clones were sequenced by immunoSEQ multiplex PCR, and TCRdb holds only the in-frame ones, with some missing. The sample has some 62,000 clones, around 98% seen once. This sample was included in a study of Tregs in tolerant kidney transplant recipients. The CDR3 runs to 14 residues. V was shortened by 3 bases and J by 2 bases, with 11 bases between the two germline ends. From germline, CDR1 is SGHRS and CDR2 YFSETQ. Whole-study results and caveats: This study did not directly address biological reproducibility. Antigen-driven expansion was suggested because donor-specific Tregs expanded more than all Tregs in tolerant patients. Nucleotide sequences could not be compared across some patients' samples due to primer changes.

The sequenced sample was Tregs from blood, obtained before the transplant. The clonotype was recovered from a human donor who received a combined kidney and bone marrow transplant. The chain has TRBV5-1 and TRBJ1-2; D gene uncertain. This CDR3 reads CASSSSMANYGYTF. In DNA form, the CDR3 reads TGCGCCAGCAGCTCTTCGATGGCCAACTATGGCTACACCTTC. Drawing the rest from reference TRBV5-1 and TRBJ1-2, the complete variable domain is KAGVTQTPRYLIKTRGQQVTLSCSPISGHRSVSWYQQTPGQGLQFLFEYFSETQRNKGNFPGRFSGRQFSNSRSEMNVSTLELGDSALYLCASSSSMANYGYTFGSGTRLTVV.